These 12 T cell receptor beta chains were all obtained from the same sample, sequenced in a study of T-cell memory formation after mild COVID-19. TCRdb called the 5' RACE reads again in MiXCR, with one record for every CDR3 protein. In the table there are under 250,000 distinct CDR3 sequences, roughly a tenth of which are singletons. The sequencing sample was made of PBMCs or a T cell subset sorted from them (not recorded which). All receptors come from a man between 18 and 29 years old who had mild COVID-19 (a few samples of this study predate the infection). Cell type and time point are not known.

V gene TRBV6-5 combines with J gene TRBJ2-5; 10 nucleotides line up with TRBD2. Germline values: CDR1 MNHEY, CDR2 SVGAGI. V lost 8 bases to trimming and J lost 5 bases; unmatched junction nucleotides: 11. The CDR3 totals 15 residues. As DNA, the CDR3 is TGTGCCAGCGGCCTTAGCGGGGGGCCGGGGGAGACCCAGTACTTC. Protein: CASGLSGGPGETQYF.

This clonotype was seen more than once but under ten times. This rearrangement joins TRBV30 to TRBJ1-2; D is unclear. Trimming shortened V by 3 bases and J by 7 bases, and 12 bases separated the two germline ends. Germline-derived CDR1 and CDR2 are GTSNPN and SVGIG (reference sequence). The CDR3 is 12 amino acids. The DNA of the CDR3 is TGTGCCTGGAGCGACGGATCGGGTGGCTACACCTTC. It encodes CAWSDGSGGYTF.

The chain recombines TRBV4-1 with TRBJ1-1; D is undetermined. The CDR3 has 16 residues. Germline CDR1 MGHRA, CDR2 YSYEKL. V lost 0 bases, J lost 6 bases, and 17 bases lay in between. The CDR3 reads CASSQDPAGPSSEAFF. In nucleotides, the CDR3 is TGCGCCAGCAGCCAAGATCCGGCAGGCCCATCGTCTGAAGCTTTCTTT.

The count of this clonotype is one. This sequence joins TRBV7-9 and TRBJ2-7; 9 bases match TRBD2. Per the germline V gene, CDR1 is SEHNR and CDR2 is FQNEAQ (reference sequence). V lost 0 bases to trimming and J lost 2 bases; unmatched junction nucleotides: 2. This CDR3 contains 15 residues. The chain's CDR3 is CASSLAGLAAYEQYV. The CDR3 DNA reads TGTGCCAGCAGCTTAGCGGGACTAGCCGCCTACGAGCAGTACGTC.

This clonotype was counted between two and nine times. The rearrangement links TRBV7-2 to TRBJ1-5, with a possible D match to TRBD1 (6 bases). CDR1 and CDR2 from the germline V gene are SGHTA and FQGNSA. The germline V and J ends were trimmed by 5 bases and 5 bases, with 13 bases remaining between them. This CDR3 region has 14 residues. CDR3 bases: TGTGCCAGCAGCCCGCCGGACAGCTATCAGCCCCAGCATTTT. This sequence encodes CASSPPDSYQPQHF.

In this sample, this clonotype turned up a few times. This rearrangement joins TRBV5-1 to TRBJ2-1, with TRBD1 identical over 7 bases. Germline assignment: CDR1 SGHRS and CDR2 YFSETQ. Trimming cost V 4 bases and J 6 bases; bases outside gene matches: 7. The length of the CDR3 is 14 residues. The CDR3 is CASSPEGASNEQFF. In DNA, the CDR3 is TGCGCCAGCAGCCCCGAGGGGGCGAGCAATGAGCAGTTCTTC.

This clonotype showed up many times. The chain uses TRBV7-2 and TRBJ2-5; unclear D gene. V was trimmed by 3 bases and J by 4 bases, leaving 9 bases between them. This CDR3 has 13 residues. Germline-derived CDR1 and CDR2 are SGHTA and FQGNSA. The CDR3 nucleotides are TGTGCCAGCAGCTTCCCGGTAACAGAGACCCAGTACTTC. It codes for CASSFPVTETQYF.

This clonotype was counted a few times. The rearrangement uses TRBV5-6 and TRBJ2-7, with D possibly being TRBD1 (6 bases). Trimming removed 3 bases at V and 1 base at J, with 11 bases between. Germline lookup yields CDR1 SGHDT and CDR2 YYEEEE. CDR3 length: 14 residues. For the CDR3, the DNA is TGTGCCAGCAGCTCCCAGGGGATTTCCTACGAGCAGTACTTC. This sequence encodes CASSSQGISYEQYF. Full variable domain (missing parts from reference TRBV5-6 and TRBJ2-7): DAGVTQSPTHLIKTRGQQVTLRCSPKSGHDTVSWYQQALGQGPQFIFQYYEEEERQRGNFPDRFSGHQFPNYSSELNVNALLLGDSALYLCASSSQGISYEQYFGPGTRLTVT.

J is TRBJ2-5 and V is TRBV20-1; D gene ambiguous. The CDR3 covers 14 residues. Germline assignment: CDR1 DFQATT and CDR2 SNEGSKA (reference sequence). V lost 4 bases and J 5 bases, leaving 17 bases between the germline ends. The CDR3: CSATVWPGGETQYF. CDR3 coding DNA: TGCAGTGCTACAGTATGGCCCGGTGGGGAGACCCAGTACTTC.

The rearrangement joins TRBV7-9 to TRBJ2-3; no firm D call. The V gene lost 5 bases and the J gene lost 2 bases, with 8 bases spanning the gap. CDR3 length equals 13 residues. Per the germline V gene, CDR1 is SEHNR and CDR2 is FQNEAQ (reference sequence). The DNA for the CDR3 is TGTGCCAGCAGCCAATTGCACACAGATACGCAGTATTTT. Translating it yields CASSQLHTDTQYF.

The chain is built from TRBV3-1 and TRBJ2-1, with a tentative D call TRBD1 (5 bases). Germline assignment: CDR1 LGHDT and CDR2 YNNKEL (reference sequence). The CDR3 covers 17 residues. V lost 0 bases to trimming and J lost 8 bases, with 20 bases between them. Written as DNA, the CDR3 is TGTGCCAGCAGCCAAGATCGTTGGGGCCACGAATTGGATGAGCAGTTCTTC. This encodes CASSQDRWGHELDEQFF.

This chain joins TRBV18 and TRBJ1-2, with TRBD1 as a possible D gene (5 bases). The V end was cut by 0 bases, the J end by 2 bases, with 10 bases between. CDR1 and CDR2 (germline): KGHSH, LQKENI. The CDR3 spans 15 residues. The DNA of the CDR3 is TGTGCCAGCTCACCACCTGGGACGGCAAACTATGGCTACACCTTC. This translates into CASSPPGTANYGYTF.